A single sample gave rise to the 16 T cell receptor beta chains below, sequenced in a study of glioma-infiltrating T cells after dendritic cell vaccination. Produced via immunoSEQ multiplex PCR; TCRdb's table is partial and in-frame only. The profile shows around 96,000 clones, around three quarters of them singletons. The material sequenced was blood, taken before dendritic cell vaccination. The receptor source for this set is a human donor with glioblastoma.

V gene TRBV19 combines with J gene TRBJ2-7, with a possible D match to TRBD1 (7 bases). Per germline, CDR1 LNHDA and CDR2 SQIVND (reference sequence). The CDR3 consists of 17 residues. The V gene lost 4 bases and the J gene lost 2 bases, with 21 bases spanning the gap. Here the CDR3 DNA reads TGTGCCAGTAGTACGGCGGGACAGACTAACCCTACCTACGAGCAGTACTTC. It yields the protein CASSTAGQTNPTYEQYF.

V usage is TRBV5-7 and J usage is TRBJ1-2; no reliable D call. TRBV5-7 qualifies as an ORF whose function is uncertain. This CDR3 spans 13 amino acids. V lost 2 bases and J 4 bases, leaving 9 bases between the germline ends. The CDR3 spells CASSFDGFYGYTF. CDR3 DNA sequence: TGTGCCAGCAGCTTTGACGGGTTCTATGGCTACACCTTC.

The genes are TRBV4-1 and TRBJ2-7; 12 bases match TRBD1. The V gene's germline CDR1 is MGHRA and CDR2 YSYEKL. CDR3 size: 16 residues. V shed 4 bases, J shed 6 bases, and the junction held 10 bases outside the gene matches. Written as DNA, the CDR3 is TGCGCCAGCAGCCGTAGCCCGGGACAGGGGGCTTCCGAGCAGTACTTC. Residues: CASSRSPGQGASEQYF.

This chain joins TRBV4-2 and TRBJ1-2; the D is unclear. Trimming stripped 2 bases from V and 10 bases from J, with 17 bases between. The CDR3 totals 14 residues. Looked up from germline, CDR1 is LGHNA and CDR2 is YNFKEQ. The CDR3, as DNA: TGTGCCAGCAGCCAACACGAAGATACAGTGGACTACACCTTC. Translated, it gives CASSQHEDTVDYTF.

The CDR3 region has the DNA TGTGCCAGCAGTTTTTTTGGTTCCCTCCGGGAAACTGAAGCTTTCTTT. Residues: CASSFFGSLRETEAFF. The chain uses TRBV28 and TRBJ1-1; D not resolved. The CDR3 contains 16 residues. CDR1 and CDR2 (germline): MDHEN, SYDVKM. V was cut by 3 bases and J by 5 bases, with 19 bases left in between. Full variable domain (outside the CDR3, taken from reference TRBV28 and TRBJ1-1): DVKVTQSSRYLVKRTGEKVFLECVQDMDHENMFWYRQDPGLGLRLIYFSYDVKMKEKGDIPEGYSVSREKKERFSLILESASTNQTSMYLCASSFFGSLRETEAFFGQGTRLTVV.

This chain links TRBV28 with TRBJ2-7, with 7 bases identical to TRBD2. V lost 7 bases, J lost 3 bases, and 3 bases stayed unmatched. This CDR3 comprises 12 residues. CDR1 MDHEN and CDR2 SYDVKM come from the germline V gene. Written as DNA, the CDR3 is TGTGCCAGCATGGAGCGGGGCTACGAGCAGTACTTC. Its protein is CASMERGYEQYF.

The rearrangement joins TRBV7-9 to TRBJ1-2; a possible D gene is TRBD1 (5 bases). Trimming removed 4 bases at V and 1 base at J, with 19 bases between. CDR3 length: 17 residues. CDR1 and CDR2 from the germline V gene are SEHNR and FQNEAQ (reference sequence). The CDR3 bases are TGTGCCAGCAGCTCAAAAGGGGTGGGCTCCTTTAACTATGGCTACACCTTC. This gives the protein CASSSKGVGSFNYGYTF.

The CDR3 coding sequence is TGTGCCAGAAGCACCGGCCGTTCCCGCCGACACCTCCGTTACGGCTACACCTTC. Protein: CARSTGRSRRHLRYGYTF. This chain joins TRBV5-3 and TRBJ1-2; D is ambiguous. TRBV5-3 is treated as an ORF (open reading frame) with a function not yet certain. Trimming cost V 4 bases and J 8 bases, with 30 bases left between them. This CDR3 comprises 18 residues.

The chain links TRBV10-1 to TRBJ2-3, with D possibly matching TRBD2 (6 bases). The CDR3 runs to 13 residues. CDR1 is WNHNN and CDR2 is SYGVQD in the germline V gene (reference sequence). V lost 4 bases and J lost 9, with 14 bases in between. CDR3 coding DNA: TGCGCCAGCAGTGCCGCTAGCGCAGTCACGCAGTATTTT. This encodes CASSAASAVTQYF.

The chain carries TRBV29-1 and TRBJ2-7; 7 bases line up with TRBD2. Germline values: CDR1 SQVTM, CDR2 ANQGSEA. The ends lost 7 bases at V and 3 bases at J; junction bases unmatched: 6. The CDR3 contains 12 residues. The chain's CDR3 is CSGSERGYEQYF. The CDR3 region has the DNA TGCAGCGGGTCAGAGCGGGGCTACGAGCAGTACTTC.

The J gene is TRBJ2-7, the V gene TRBV28; 8 bases fit TRBD1. The J segment lost 3 bases and the V segment lost 4 bases, leaving 11 bases of the junction unmatched. The CDR3 spans 16 residues. Germline V lookup: CDR1 MDHEN, CDR2 SYDVKM. CDR3 DNA: TGTGCCAGCAGTTCAATCGGACAGGGCCCGGGCTACGAGCAGTACTTC. It translates to CASSSIGQGPGYEQYF.

V is TRBV7-3 and J is TRBJ2-3; TRBD2 matches at 10 bases. J was trimmed by 2 bases and V by 2 bases; bases with no gene match: 7. This CDR3 is built from 17 residues. Germline V CDR1 and CDR2: SGHTA, FQGTGA. The CDR3 region is CASSLLGSGGYTDTQYF. CDR3 bases: TGTGCCAGCAGCTTACTTGGTAGCGGGGGGTACACAGATACGCAGTATTTT. The full variable domain, rest sourced from reference TRBV7-3 and TRBJ2-3, is GAGVSQTPSNKVTEKGKYVELRCDPISGHTALYWYRQSLGQGPEFLIYFQGTGAADDSGLPNDRFFAVRPEGSVSTLKIQRTERGDSAVYLCASSLLGSGGYTDTQYFGPGTRLTVL.

This rearrangement joins TRBV19 to TRBJ1-2; maybe TRBD1 (6 bases). The CDR3 covers 12 residues. The V end was cut by 5 bases, the J end by 5 bases, with 9 bases between. CDR1 is LNHDA, CDR2 SQIVND, per germline (reference sequence). CDR3 residues: CASSPGAYGYTF. The CDR3 nucleotides read TGTGCCAGTAGTCCAGGGGCGTATGGCTACACCTTC. Full variable domain (outside the CDR3, taken from reference TRBV19 and TRBJ1-2): DGGITQSPKYLFRKEGQNVTLSCEQNLNHDAMYWYRQDPGQGLRLIYYSQIVNDFQKGDIAEGYSVSREKKESFPLTVTSAQKNPTAFYLCASSPGAYGYTFGSGTRLTVV.

This clone was counted a single time. V and J are TRBV29-1 and TRBJ2-3; the match to TRBD1 covers 7 bases. J lost 3 bases, V lost 8 bases, and 8 bases had no gene match. Per the germline V gene, CDR1 is SQVTM and CDR2 is ANQGSEA. The CDR3 runs to 13 residues. The chain's CDR3 is CSLHRGPTDTQYF. CDR3 sequence (DNA): TGCAGCCTCCATAGGGGGCCGACAGATACGCAGTATTTT.

V is TRBV27 and J is TRBJ1-1, with D possibly matching TRBD1 (6 bases). Germline assignment: CDR1 MNHEY and CDR2 SMNVEV (reference sequence). CDR3 length equals 16 residues. Trimming took off 7 bases at V and 4 bases at J, with 22 bases between the two ends. The CDR3 region has the DNA TGTGCCAGCACTACTCTACAGGGACCGGGGGGCACTGAAGCTTTCTTT. Translation: CASTTLQGPGGTEAFF.

The chain employs TRBV15 and TRBJ2-2; TRBD2 agrees at 8 bases. In germline, CDR1 is LNHNV, CDR2 YYDKDF (reference sequence). V gave up 5 bases and J gave up 4 bases; unmatched junction bases: 6. The CDR3 has 15 amino acids. In DNA, the CDR3 is TGTGCCACCAGCTCCATAGCGGGATCCACCGGGGAGCTGTTTTTT. Amino acids: CATSSIAGSTGELFF.